Presented here are 16 T cell receptor beta chains from one specimen sequenced in a study of OX40 agonist ivuxolimab in advanced cancers. TCRdb's table, derived via immunoSEQ multiplex PCR, lists solely in-frame clones and lacks some. The sample records approximately 120,000 clones, 85% to 95% being singletons. The source was CD4+ or CD8+ T cells sorted from blood, collected in a trial of the OX40 agonist ivuxolimab. These receptors were obtained from an adult with an advanced solid tumor such as melanoma, head and neck, liver or kidney cancer.

The chain recombines TRBV28 with TRBJ1-4; 8 positions agree with TRBD1. The CDR3 spans 14 residues. Germline CDR1 and CDR2: MDHEN and SYDVKM. J was trimmed by 8 bases and V by 6 bases; bases with no gene match: 8. CDR3 bases: TGTGCCAGCAGCTCGGGACAGGCTGGGGAAAAACTGTTTTTT. Encoded protein: CASSSGQAGEKLFF.

The rearrangement uses TRBV5-1 and TRBJ2-6; 8 nucleotides match TRBD2. CDR1 and CDR2 from the germline V gene are SGHRS and YFSETQ. Trimming took 8 bases from V and 4 from J; bases not matched to a gene: 11. The CDR3 spans 16 residues. The DNA of the CDR3 is TGCGCCAGTGTAGCGGGACCCTCCGCGGGGGCCAACGTCCTGACTTTC. Translating gives CASVAGPSAGANVLTF. Full variable domain (remainder filled in from reference TRBV5-1 and TRBJ2-6): KAGVTQTPRYLIKTRGQQVTLSCSPISGHRSVSWYQQTPGQGLQFLFEYFSETQRNKGNFPGRFSGRQFSNSRSEMNVSTLELGDSALYLCASVAGPSAGANVLTFGAGSRLTVL.

The rearrangement links TRBV19 to TRBJ2-6, with D tentatively TRBD1 (6 bases). Trimming took off 4 bases at V and 7 bases at J, with 23 bases between the two ends. The CDR3 is 18 amino acids. From germline, CDR1 is LNHDA and CDR2 SQIVND (reference sequence). The CDR3: CASSTQTGTPIGANVLTF. In nucleotides, the CDR3 is TGTGCCAGTAGTACCCAGACAGGCACCCCTATAGGAGCCAACGTCCTGACTTTC.

V and J are TRBV5-1 and TRBJ1-5; D is uncertain. The germline V gene has CDR1 SGHRS and CDR2 YFSETQ. This CDR3 has 14 amino acids. Trimming removed 4 bases at V and 5 bases at J, with 13 bases between. As DNA, the CDR3 is TGCGCCAGCAGCCGGGGTGGAGTGGATCAGCCCCAGCATTTT. Translated: CASSRGGVDQPQHF. Drawing the rest from reference TRBV5-1 and TRBJ1-5, the complete variable domain is KAGVTQTPRYLIKTRGQQVTLSCSPISGHRSVSWYQQTPGQGLQFLFEYFSETQRNKGNFPGRFSGRQFSNSRSEMNVSTLELGDSALYLCASSRGGVDQPQHFGDGTRLSIL.

The rearrangement joins TRBV7-6 to TRBJ2-3; D perhaps matches TRBD2 (5 bases). Germline V lookup: CDR1 SGHVS, CDR2 FNYEAQ. The CDR3 contains 14 residues. Trimming left V 1 base short and J 5 bases short, with 10 bases between. The CDR3 nucleotides are TGTGCCAGCAGCTTAGGGGCCGAGGGAGATACGCAGTATTTT. Amino acids: CASSLGAEGDTQYF.

The V call is TRBV14, the J call TRBJ2-1; D gene uncertain. The V end lost 1 base, the J end lost 2 bases, and 9 bases lay between the germline ends. The CDR3 contains 15 residues. Germline assignment: CDR1 SGHDN and CDR2 FVKESK. CDR3 bases: TGTGCCAGCAGCCAAGGATCCCATACCTACAATGAGCAGTTCTTC. Its protein is CASSQGSHTYNEQFF.

The V and J genes are TRBV6-1 and TRBJ1-2, with a tentative D call TRBD1 (5 bases). Germline CDR1 and CDR2: MNHNS and SASEGT. The CDR3 has 15 residues. Trimming took 6 bases from V and 4 from J, leaving 18 bases between them. The CDR3 region has the DNA TGTGCCAGCAGGGGGCCCACAGCCTCCTTCTATGGCTACACCTTC. It specifies CASRGPTASFYGYTF.

The rearrangement joins TRBV7-2 to TRBJ2-3, with D tentatively TRBD2 (6 bases). CDR3 size: 16 residues. V lost 2 bases, J lost 0 bases, and 12 bases lay in between. Looked up from germline, CDR1 is SGHTA and CDR2 is FQGNSA. CDR3 sequence: CASSLRGRQSTDTQYF. DNA for the CDR3: TGTGCCAGCAGCTTAAGAGGGAGGCAGAGCACAGATACGCAGTATTTT.

The J gene is TRBJ2-4, the V gene TRBV19; D might be TRBD1 or TRBD2, each matching 5 bases. Looked up from germline, CDR1 is LNHDA and CDR2 is SQIVND (reference sequence). The CDR3 is made up of 15 amino acids. V was shortened by 5 bases and J by 0 bases, with 11 bases between the two germline ends. CDR3 residues: CASSETGTAKNIQYF. The CDR3 nucleotides read TGTGCCAGTAGTGAGACCGGGACAGCCAAAAACATTCAGTACTTC.

There are a few counts of this clone. The chain is built from TRBV6-5 and TRBJ1-1, with D possibly being TRBD1 (6 bases). Trimming took off 4 bases at V and 5 bases at J, with 17 bases between the two ends. The CDR3 runs to 15 residues. Per germline, CDR1 MNHEY and CDR2 SVGAGI. CDR3 loop: CASSFSGTWGTEAFF. In DNA, the CDR3 is TGTGCCAGCAGTTTCTCCGGGACATGGGGGACTGAAGCTTTCTTT.

As for this clone: Other nucleotide sequences in the sample specify the same CDR3. The genes are TRBV18 and TRBJ2-2; D gene uncertain. CDR1 is KGHSH and CDR2 is LQKENI in the germline V gene. Trimming stripped 3 bases from V and 5 bases from J, with 1 base between. The CDR3 totals 11 residues. The CDR3 nucleotides are TGTGCCAGCTCACCGACCGGGGAGCTGTTTTTT. It yields the protein CASSPTGELFF.

The J gene is TRBJ1-3, the V gene TRBV10-3; D gene uncertain. Germline-derived CDR1 and CDR2 are ENHRY and SYGVKD. The V and J ends lost 0 bases and 4 bases respectively, with 10 bases between them. This CDR3 spans 15 amino acids. This CDR3 is CAISESTIAGNTIYF. The DNA of the CDR3 is TGTGCCATCAGTGAGTCGACCATCGCCGGAAACACCATATATTTT.

The V call is TRBV9, the J call TRBJ2-7; the D is unclear. This CDR3 has 14 residues. V gave up 1 base and J gave up 0 bases, with 8 bases separating them. The germline gives CDR1 SGDLS, CDR2 YYNGEE. In nucleotides, the CDR3 is TGTGCCAGCAGCGTAACGGACCTCTCCTACGAGCAGTACTTC. Amino acids: CASSVTDLSYEQYF.

The gene calls are TRBV9 and TRBJ2-3; tentatively, D is TRBD2 (5 bases). V gave up 5 bases and J gave up 0 bases, with 10 bases separating them. Germline-derived CDR1 and CDR2 are SGDLS and YYNGEE. This CDR3 comprises 14 residues. In DNA, the CDR3 is TGTGCCAGCAGGTCCGGAGGTAGCACAGATACGCAGTATTTT. This sequence encodes CASRSGGSTDTQYF.

This chain uses TRBV2 with TRBJ2-1; D not certain. The CDR3 has 13 residues. The V end was cut by 11 bases, the J end by 5 bases, with 16 bases between. The germline CDR1 and CDR2 sequences are SNHLY and FYNNEI. The CDR3: CALSSNWNNEQFF. The CDR3 nucleotides read TGTGCCCTGTCATCGAACTGGAACAATGAGCAGTTCTTC.

The gene calls are TRBV14 and TRBJ1-1; D perhaps matches TRBD1 (5 bases). Germline CDR1 SGHDN, CDR2 FVKESK. The V gene lost 11 bases and the J gene lost 8 bases, with 15 bases spanning the gap. The CDR3 covers 11 residues. In DNA, the CDR3 is TGTGCCGGACTTCGGGACCGAGAAGCTTTCTTT. This gives the protein CAGLRDREAFF.